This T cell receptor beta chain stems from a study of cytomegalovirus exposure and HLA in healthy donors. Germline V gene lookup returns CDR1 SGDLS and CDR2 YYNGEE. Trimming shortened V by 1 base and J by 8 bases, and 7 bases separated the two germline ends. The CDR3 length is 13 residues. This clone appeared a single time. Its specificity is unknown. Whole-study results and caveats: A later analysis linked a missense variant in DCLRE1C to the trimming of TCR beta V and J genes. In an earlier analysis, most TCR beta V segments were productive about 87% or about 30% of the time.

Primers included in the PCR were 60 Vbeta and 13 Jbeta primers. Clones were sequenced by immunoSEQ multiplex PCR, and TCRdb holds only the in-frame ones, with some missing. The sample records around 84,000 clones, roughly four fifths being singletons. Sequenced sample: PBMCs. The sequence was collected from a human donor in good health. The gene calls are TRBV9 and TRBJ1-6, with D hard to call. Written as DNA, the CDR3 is TGTGCCAGCAGCGTAAAATTAGATTCACCCCTCCACTTT. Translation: CASSVKLDSPLHF. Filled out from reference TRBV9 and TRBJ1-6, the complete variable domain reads DSGVTQTPKHLITATGQRVTLRCSPRSGDLSVYWYQQSLDQGLQFLIQYYNGEERAKGNILERFSAQQFPDLHSELNLSSLELGDSALYFCASSVKLDSPLHFGNGTRLTVT.